This section outlines one T cell receptor beta chain sequence together with its context. The antigen remains unidentified. The data derive from a study of Ad26.COV2.S vaccination and SARS-CoV-2 variants. Across the whole study: Into the muscle, Ad26.COV2.S was dosed once or twice, 56 days apart. Overall study results and limits: Reportedly, spike-specific CD8+ and CD4+ T cell responses achieved substantial breadth once vaccination had taken place. Vaccine and placebo groups showed comparable non-spike TCR breadth. Vaccinated individuals (as opposed to placebo recipients) had higher spike-specific TCR breadth.

This table comes from immunoSEQ multiplex PCR, and its TCRdb copy is limited to in-frame clones, with some not included. The sample shows about 390,000 clones, 80% to 90% of them seen only once. The CDR3 spans 15 residues. Germline loops: CDR1 SGHTA, CDR2 FQGNSA. The V segment lost 6 bases and the J segment 4 bases; nucleotides outside the gene matches: 7. Treatment described: 15 to 20 received Ad26.COV2.S at low or high dose, single or two shots; several received placebo; per-sample allocation not given. Day 63 after the first injection of vaccine or placebo was the sampling time. Sequenced material: peripheral blood, taken in a trial of Ad26.COV2.S vaccine versus placebo. The clonotype originates from a person aged 18-65 years who received the Ad26.COV2.S COVID-19 vaccine or a placebo. The chain couples TRBV7-2 to TRBJ2-7, with 12 bases identical to TRBD1. The CDR3: CASRTGTGGLYEQYF. For the CDR3, the DNA is TGTGCCAGCAGGACCGGGACAGGGGGCTTATACGAGCAGTACTTC.